This is a list of T cell receptor beta chains from one sample in a study of blood T cell repertoires in COVID-19. Some clones are missing from TCRdb's copy, which holds only in-frame ones; the method was immunoSEQ multiplex PCR. The sample includes fewer than 200,000 clones, approximately 90% seen only once; the top ten take 3% to 4%. The sequencing input was peripheral blood. These receptors came from a woman aged 55-75 years who had recovered from COVID-19. Each CDR3 is given with its conserved first and last residue. D genes are given only for firm matches. Clone sizes are given selectively: once, few, many, or a class where the clone is expanded.

J gene | D gene | V gene | clone size | CDR3 protein | CDR3 DNA
TRBJ1-4 | . | TRBV9 | . | CASSVGLAGSNEKLFF | TGTGCCAGCAGCGTAGGTTTGGCAGGCTCCAATGAAAAACTGTTTTTT
TRBJ2-1 | . | TRBV15 | . | CATLEGSSYNEQFF | TGTGCCACCCTGGAGGGGAGCTCCTACAATGAGCAGTTCTTC
TRBJ2-1 | TRBD1 | TRBV28 | . | CASGNPRGTYNEQFF | TGTGCCAGCGGGAATCCCAGGGGGACCTACAATGAGCAGTTCTTC
TRBJ1-5 | TRBD1 | TRBV10-2 | . | CASSLGQAGQPQHF | TGCGCCAGCAGTCTCGGACAGGCTGGGCAGCCCCAGCATTTT
TRBJ1-2 | . | TRBV19 | few | CASSDRGRGPGYTF | TGTGCCAGTAGTGACCGGGGTCGTGGACCTGGCTACACCTTC
TRBJ1-1 | . | TRBV25-1 | . | CASSEWKGGDTEAFF | TGTGCCAGCAGTGAATGGAAGGGAGGGGACACTGAAGCTTTCTTT
TRBJ1-5 | . | TRBV28 | few | CASSTPGGAVHQPQHF | TGTGCCAGCAGTACCCCGGGAGGGGCGGTCCATCAGCCCCAGCATTTT
TRBJ1-1 | . | TRBV27 | . | CASSLWGTRNTEAFF | TGTGCCAGCAGTTTATGGGGGACACGGAACACTGAAGCTTTCTTT
TRBJ1-1 | . | TRBV18 | once | CASSPNAGGDTEAFF | TGTGCCAGCTCACCAAACGCGGGAGGGGACACTGAAGCTTTCTTT
TRBJ1-6 | . | TRBV9 | . | CASSSGGAGESPLHF | TGTGCCAGCAGCTCGGGCGGGGCAGGTGAATCACCCCTCCACTTT
TRBJ2-7 | TRBD2 | TRBV12-5 | many | CASGLVRRGAGNPLLYEQYF | TGTGCTAGTGGTTTGGTACGTCGGGGAGCGGGGAATCCCCTCCTCTACGAGCAGTACTTC
TRBJ2-3 | TRBD2 | TRBV5-4 | . | CASRLAGRTDTQYF | TGTGCCAGCAGGCTAGCGGGGCGGACAGATACGCAGTATTTT
TRBJ2-5 | . | TRBV5-1 | . | CASSLDGQRQETQYF | TGCGCCAGCAGCTTGGATGGACAGAGACAAGAGACCCAGTACTTC
TRBJ2-1 | . | TRBV5-1 | . | CASSLNQGLYNEQFF | TGCGCCAGCAGCTTGAATCAGGGTCTCTACAATGAGCAGTTCTTC
TRBJ1-5 | . | TRBV21-1 | . | CASSIGGQGVSNQPQHF | TGTGCCAGCAGCATTGGGGGACAGGGGGTCTCCAATCAGCCCCAGCATTTT
TRBJ2-3 | . | TRBV11-2 | . | CASSFTGDRNYF | TGTGCCAGCAGCTTTACGGGGGATCGGAATTATTTT
TRBJ2-6 | . | TRBV11-2 | . | CASSLDARPSGANVLTF | TGTGCCAGCAGCTTAGACGCCAGGCCCTCTGGGGCCAACGTCCTGACTTTC
TRBJ1-2 | TRBD1 | TRBV29-1 | . | CSAGRGNYGYTF | TGCAGCGCCGGCAGGGGGAACTATGGCTACACCTTC
TRBJ2-5 | . | TRBV7-8 | . | CASSLGSAGQKETQYF | TGTGCCAGCAGCTTAGGATCGGCGGGCCAAAAAGAGACCCAGTACTTC
TRBJ2-6 | . | TRBV6-5 | . | CASRAGGANVLTF | TGTGCCAGCAGGGCGGGTGGGGCCAACGTCCTGACTTTC
TRBJ1-2 | . | TRBV6-5 | . | CASTKDRSGYTF | TGTGCCAGCACCAAAGACAGGTCCGGCTACACCTTC
TRBJ2-7 | . | TRBV7-9 | . | CASSLPRDEQYF | TGTGCCAGCAGCTTACCGAGGGACGAGCAGTACTTC
TRBJ2-5 | . | TRBV2 | . | CASSPGGQLQTQYF | TGTGCCAGCAGTCCCGGGGGGCAATTACAGACCCAGTACTTC